Listed below are T cell receptor beta chains from one sample, sequenced in a study of cytomegalovirus exposure and HLA in healthy donors. Profiling relied on immunoSEQ multiplex PCR, and the TCRdb table lists in-frame clones only, not all of them. The table shows about 98,000 clones, with about three quarters occurring only once. Sequenced material: PBMCs. These receptors came from a man aged 35 to 55 in good health and CMV-seronegative. Each CDR3 is given without its conserved first and last residue. Not every row has a clone size; where given, it reads once, few, many or a size class.

abundance	v_gene	j_gene	CDR3aa
NA	TRBV5-4	TRBJ2-7	ASSWSKTSGGTYEQY
NA	TRBV29-1	TRBJ2-7	SVGSPRGRTYEQY
NA	TRBV5-6	TRBJ2-3	ASSATSGGRTDTQY
NA	TRBV19	TRBJ1-2	ASTGAGVYGYT
NA	TRBV10-2	TRBJ1-1	ASSEERGSSVWAEAF
few	TRBV29-1	TRBJ1-4	SVEGTGVSEKLF
NA	TRBV5-1	TRBJ2-1	ASSVDGGVYNEQF
NA	TRBV27	TRBJ2-7	ASRGWGTGTYEQY
NA	TRBV7-9	TRBJ1-2	ASSLSDYGYT
NA	TRBV30	TRBJ2-2	AWSVRLAGDTGELF
NA	TRBV5-4	TRBJ2-1	ASSLVGAGEQF
NA	TRBV10-3	TRBJ1-2	AISGRNYGYT
NA	TRBV19	TRBJ1-1	ASSLLWTGAEAF